This T cell receptor (beta chain) was documented in a study of regulatory T cells in long-lasting Graves disease. Described time point: newly diagnosed GD, antithyroid drugs for less than 3 months. The TCR library was made from RNA that had been extracted from PBMCs in TRIzol. Researchers made TCR beta libraries by using iRepertoire HTBI primers and running Arm-PCR on CDR3 regions. From the multiplex PCR reads, TCRdb called clonotypes with MiXCR, one entry per CDR3 protein. The data hold hundreds of thousands of distinct CDR3 sequences, with roughly 15% observed a single time. This clonotype has a handful of counts. The V gene end was trimmed by 2 bases and the J gene end by 5 bases; junction bases not matched to a gene: 8. This CDR3 has 16 residues. CDR1 MNHEY and CDR2 SVGEGT come from the germline V gene. The same data also went into a second study, on T cells in Graves' hyperthyroidism and ophthalmopathy.

The receptor's source is a woman between 25 and 40 years old with Graves disease. This sequence joins TRBV6-2 or TRBV6-3 and TRBJ2-5; 10 positions agree with TRBD2. Here the sequenced sample was peripheral blood mononuclear cells (PBMCs), taken at new diagnosis, from a patient treated with antithyroid drugs. As DNA, the CDR3 is TGTGCCAGCAGTTACATCCCTAGCGGGAGTTGGGAGACCCAGTACTTC. Translated: CASSYIPSGSWETQYF.